The rows below give T cell receptor beta chains drawn from one sample of a study of cytomegalovirus exposure and HLA in healthy donors. Generated by immunoSEQ multiplex PCR, the TCRdb table keeps only in-frame clones and is missing some. Of approximately 150,000 clones in the sample, around 77% were seen once. The material sequenced was PBMCs. The receptors were gathered from a woman under 40 in good health and CMV-seronegative. Each CDR3 is given with its conserved first and last residue.

TRBV19 CASSIVPQGEYPYEQYF
TRBV9 CASSVGVSNLAREANTEAFF
TRBV7-8 CASSFRQEDEQYF
TRBV19 CASSILDGDGYTF
TRBV4-3 CASSQEVTRGSSYNSPLHF
TRBV4-1 CASSQRGRASTDTQYF
TRBV19 CASSIDSEGPTEAFF
TRBV28 CASSFRTAGQPQHF
TRBV2 CASSEPPGFLHF
TRBV5-1 CASSLGQDLYEQYF
TRBV2 CASSEANSDRGWQETQYF
TRBV10-3 CAISQLATGPVEQYF
TRBV30 CAWSQGRFNTGELFF
TRBV11-3 CASSLTAGDGYTF
TRBV28 CASSSTSGRNTGELFF
TRBV19 CASKGGGQGTEAFF
TRBV29-1 CSVDARGETQYF
TRBV9 CASSVGGRTYEQYF
TRBV27 CASSIRRQETQYF
TRBV5-1 CASSLGGIDNEQFF
TRBV19 CASSSLKKGAWEETQYF
TRBV4-1 CASSPGTGPTEAFF
TRBV20-1 CSAGVEQFF
TRBV4-3 CASSQDNSADTYEQYF
TRBV28 CASSLTRVETEAFF
TRBV7-2 CASSLAGGGNQPQHF
TRBV19 CASSIGQIYTEAFF
TRBV5-1 CASSKTGGYATGELFF
TRBV2 CASRKDRATNEKLFF
TRBV29-1 CSVRTPTRSYEQYF
TRBV6-1 CAIGRGTEAFF